This TCR beta chain was recovered during a study of PD-1 blockade in classical Hodgkin lymphoma. Clones were read by immunoSEQ multiplex PCR, and TCRdb kept only the in-frame ones, dropping some. The sample carries roughly 13,000 clones, about four fifths recorded once. The CDR3 loop spans 14 amino acids. Germline V gives CDR1 KGHSH, CDR2 LQKENI. Trimming removed 2 bases from V and 1 base from J, with 6 bases in between. All trial patients relapsed after autologous stem cell transplantation. Sequencing was performed on peripheral blood mononuclear cells (PBMCs), taken at baseline. This TCR was sampled from a human donor with classical Hodgkin lymphoma. The chain couples TRBV18 to TRBJ1-3; D call uncertain. The CDR3, as DNA: TGTGCCAGCTCACCAGCCGGGTCTGGAAACACCATATATTTT. Amino acids: CASSPAGSGNTIYF.